Presented here are 2 T cell receptor beta chains from one specimen sequenced in a study of shared clonotypes between healthy human individuals. Here immunoSEQ multiplex PCR was the method, and the copy in TCRdb shows in-frame clones only, minus some. The sample has roughly 1.4 million clones; approximately 98.5% are singletons. The sample taken for sequencing was naive CD4+ T cells sorted from blood. Specified subset: CD45RA+ positively selected. These receptors were taken from a man aged 25 to 45 in good health.

This chain joins TRBV15 and TRBJ2-7; D possibly corresponds to TRBD2 (7 bases). The V end was cut by 6 bases, the J end by 5 bases, with 20 bases between. CDR1 and CDR2 from the germline V gene are LNHNV and YYDKDF (reference sequence). The CDR3 loop spans 15 amino acids. CDR3 sequence reads: CATSGGGVGFHEQYF. The CDR3 DNA is TGTGCCACCAGTGGGGGGGGCGTAGGTTTCCACGAGCAGTACTTC.

Here the CDR3 reads CASSRLTGGDGYTF. The CDR3 DNA reads as TGTGCCAGCTCCCGGTTGACAGGGGGAGACGGCTACACCTTC. V usage is TRBV18 and J usage is TRBJ1-2, with 9 bases aligning to TRBD1. The CDR3 consists of 14 residues. V gave up 6 bases and J gave up 8 bases; unmatched junction bases: 10. Germline V gene data show CDR1 as KGHSH and CDR2 as LQKENI.